Below, one TCR beta chain is given with its context. Its antigen is not identified. This sample was taken from a study of naive and memory T cell subsets. Germline CDR1 is SGHRS and CDR2 is YFSETQ. This CDR3 region has 13 residues. V was trimmed by 0 bases and J by 8 bases, leaving 11 bases between them. Two oligonucleotides, mixed equimolar, formed the beta constant-region primer covering TRBC1 and TRBC2. A 12-nucleotide UMI and the SP2 primer were added to the cDNA 3' end by oligonucleotide ligation. TCRdb re-derived calls from the UMI-ligation and nested PCR reads in MiXCR, one entry per CDR3 protein. This table holds more than 25,000 distinct CDR3 sequences, approximately 11% found once. General study points: TCR counts from RNA may reflect activation-linked expression changes. In naive cells, over 85% of TCR sequences were seen only once. Between naive and memory subsets, TCR abundance power law exponents differed.

This sequence originates from a human donor in good health. Input material: effector memory CD4+ T cells from blood. Subset defined: effector memory, CD45RA- CD27-. The V gene is TRBV5-1, the J gene TRBJ1-2; D might be TRBD1 (6 bases). CDR3 sequence (DNA): TGCGCCAGCAGCTTGGACAGGGCAAACGGCTACACCTTC. This codes for CASSLDRANGYTF.